Listed below are T cell receptor beta chains from one sample, sequenced in a study of patients and donors after allogeneic stem cell transplantation. MiXCR, run by TCRdb on the RT-PCR reads, gives a single entry per CDR3 protein. The table lists about 410,000 distinct CDR3 sequences, around 15% of them singletons. Input material: blood, either unsorted or a sorted T cell fraction (not recorded which). These receptors all stem from a human donor who was either an allogeneic HSCT recipient or a stem cell or donor lymphocyte infusion donor (not recorded which). It is not recorded whose cells these are; they may come from a transplant donor. Both conserved end residues are part of each CDR3. Each record gives: V gene, clone size, D gene, J gene, CDR3 protein, CDR3 DNA. The D gene is left open where the match is weak. A clone size is listed for some rows: how often the clone was seen (once, few, many), or a class if it is expanded.

v_gene: TRBV6-2/TRBV6-3
abundance: -
d_gene: -
j_gene: TRBJ2-7
CDR3aa: CASSSPGRELSYEQYF
CDR3nt: TGTGCCAGCAGTTCGCCTGGACGGGAACTCTCCTACGAGCAGTACTTC

v_gene: TRBV5-4
abundance: few
d_gene: TRBD2
j_gene: TRBJ2-2
CDR3aa: CASSYGGGAITGELFF
CDR3nt: TGTGCCAGCAGCTACGGGGGGGGGGCCATCACCGGGGAGCTGTTTTTT

v_gene: TRBV12-3/TRBV12-4
abundance: few
d_gene: TRBD2
j_gene: TRBJ2-5
CDR3aa: CASSPPSGPGETQYF
CDR3nt: TGTGCCAGCAGTCCCCCTAGCGGGCCAGGGGAGACCCAGTACTTC

v_gene: TRBV5-5
abundance: few
d_gene: TRBD1
j_gene: TRBJ2-3
CDR3aa: CASSLGPRPGRGTDTQYF
CDR3nt: TGTGCCAGCAGCTTGGGACCACGCCCGGGCAGGGGGACAGATACGCAGTATTTT

v_gene: TRBV6-5
abundance: many
d_gene: -
j_gene: TRBJ2-2
CDR3aa: CASSYLGGAGELFF
CDR3nt: TGTGCCAGCAGTTACTTGGGGGGAGCCGGGGAGCTGTTTTTT

v_gene: TRBV6-1
abundance: few
d_gene: TRBD1
j_gene: TRBJ2-5
CDR3aa: CASSPSLGQLQETQYF
CDR3nt: TGTGCCAGCAGCCCCTCCCTGGGACAGCTTCAAGAGACCCAGTACTTC

v_gene: TRBV12-3/TRBV12-4
abundance: few
d_gene: -
j_gene: TRBJ1-1
CDR3aa: CASSQTTEAFF
CDR3nt: TGTGCCAGCAGCCAGACAACTGAAGCTTTCTTT

v_gene: TRBV20-1
abundance: -
d_gene: TRBD1
j_gene: TRBJ2-3
CDR3aa: CSARAQGADTQYF
CDR3nt: TGCAGTGCTAGAGCCCAGGGGGCGGATACGCAGTATTTT

v_gene: TRBV20-1
abundance: few
d_gene: -
j_gene: TRBJ1-1
CDR3aa: CSAREWGRGYQVDTEAFF
CDR3nt: TGCAGTGCTAGAGAATGGGGGCGCGGGTATCAAGTAGACACTGAAGCTTTCTTT

v_gene: TRBV6-2/TRBV6-3
abundance: -
d_gene: -
j_gene: TRBJ1-1
CDR3aa: CASSGTMNTEAFF
CDR3nt: TGTGCCAGCAGTGGTACAATGAACACTGAAGCTTTCTTT

v_gene: TRBV12-3/TRBV12-4
abundance: few
d_gene: TRBD1
j_gene: TRBJ2-5
CDR3aa: CASSFRRGLQETQYF
CDR3nt: TGTGCCAGCAGTTTTCGCAGGGGGCTTCAAGAGACCCAGTACTTC

v_gene: TRBV12-3/TRBV12-4
abundance: many
d_gene: TRBD1
j_gene: TRBJ1-1
CDR3aa: CASSITGTGNTEAFF
CDR3nt: TGTGCCAGCAGCATTACCGGGACAGGTAACACTGAAGCTTTCTTT

v_gene: TRBV6-5
abundance: many
d_gene: -
j_gene: TRBJ1-2
CDR3aa: CASSLLSGLNGYTF
CDR3nt: TGTGCCAGCAGCTTACTGAGCGGACTTAATGGCTACACCTTC

v_gene: TRBV7-3
abundance: -
d_gene: TRBD2
j_gene: TRBJ2-1
CDR3aa: CASSPILAGGHNEQFF
CDR3nt: TGTGCCAGCAGCCCCATATTAGCGGGGGGGCACAATGAGCAGTTCTTC

v_gene: TRBV12-3/TRBV12-4
abundance: -
d_gene: TRBD1
j_gene: TRBJ2-2
CDR3aa: CASSPSTGGGTGELFF
CDR3nt: TGTGCCAGCAGTCCTTCAACAGGGGGCGGTACCGGGGAGCTGTTTTTT

v_gene: TRBV12-3/TRBV12-4
abundance: few
d_gene: -
j_gene: TRBJ1-1
CDR3aa: CASSPTAKNTEAFF
CDR3nt: TGTGCCAGCAGTCCGACAGCGAAGAACACTGAAGCTTTCTTT

v_gene: TRBV5-6
abundance: few
d_gene: TRBD1
j_gene: TRBJ1-5
CDR3aa: CASSSGGNSNQPQHF
CDR3nt: TGTGCCAGCAGCTCAGGGGGTAATAGCAATCAGCCCCAGCATTTT

v_gene: TRBV5-1
abundance: -
d_gene: TRBD2
j_gene: TRBJ2-4
CDR3aa: CASSFREEGSKNIQYF
CDR3nt: TGCGCCAGCAGCTTCCGGGAGGAAGGTTCCAAAAACATTCAGTACTTC

v_gene: TRBV4-2
abundance: -
d_gene: -
j_gene: TRBJ1-5
CDR3aa: CASSPTENSNQPQHF
CDR3nt: TGTGCCAGCAGCCCGACAGAAAATAGCAATCAGCCCCAGCATTTT

v_gene: TRBV12-3/TRBV12-4
abundance: many
d_gene: TRBD1
j_gene: TRBJ1-1
CDR3aa: CASSLGQGVEAFF
CDR3nt: TGTGCCAGCAGTTTAGGGCAGGGGGTGGAAGCTTTCTTT

v_gene: TRBV2
abundance: -
d_gene: -
j_gene: TRBJ1-2
CDR3aa: CASSDVTGRTNYGYTF
CDR3nt: TGTGCCAGCAGTGATGTGACAGGCAGGACTAACTATGGCTACACCTTC

v_gene: TRBV4-2
abundance: -
d_gene: TRBD1
j_gene: TRBJ1-3
CDR3aa: CASSSRDRVVSGSTIYF
CDR3nt: TGTGCCAGCAGCTCCCGGGACAGGGTTGTCTCTGGAAGCACCATATATTTT

v_gene: TRBV27
abundance: -
d_gene: -
j_gene: TRBJ1-6
CDR3aa: CASRFYRRSSSYNSPLHF
CDR3nt: TGTGCCAGCAGGTTTTACAGGAGATCGAGCTCCTATAATTCACCCCTCCACTTT

v_gene: TRBV2
abundance: few
d_gene: -
j_gene: TRBJ1-1
CDR3aa: CASSASLLKRDTEAFF
CDR3nt: TGTGCCAGCAGTGCATCCTTGCTGAAGAGGGACACTGAAGCTTTCTTT

v_gene: TRBV6-2/TRBV6-3
abundance: -
d_gene: TRBD2
j_gene: TRBJ2-5
CDR3aa: CASTSRGLAESLTQYF
CDR3nt: TGTGCCAGCACCTCCCGCGGACTAGCGGAGTCGTTGACCCAGTACTTC

v_gene: TRBV12-3/TRBV12-4
abundance: -
d_gene: -
j_gene: TRBJ2-5
CDR3aa: CASSSIGRDTEKTQYF
CDR3nt: TGTGCCAGCAGTTCTATTGGTCGGGACACCGAAAAGACCCAGTACTTC

v_gene: TRBV3-1
abundance: few
d_gene: -
j_gene: TRBJ2-7
CDR3aa: CASSPSGGAGLYEQYF
CDR3nt: TGTGCCAGCAGCCCCAGTGGTGGGGCGGGGCTATACGAGCAGTACTTC

v_gene: TRBV7-9
abundance: -
d_gene: -
j_gene: TRBJ1-3
CDR3aa: CASSSWIEGDGNTIYF
CDR3nt: TGTGCCAGCAGCTCCTGGATAGAGGGGGATGGAAACACCATATATTTT

v_gene: TRBV6-5
abundance: -
d_gene: -
j_gene: TRBJ2-3
CDR3aa: CASSYRVTDTQYF
CDR3nt: TGTGCCAGCAGTTACAGGGTCACAGATACGCAGTATTTT

v_gene: TRBV18
abundance: few
d_gene: TRBD1
j_gene: TRBJ2-7
CDR3aa: CASSLGQGDSYEQYF
CDR3nt: TGTGCCAGCTCATTGGGACAGGGGGACTCCTACGAGCAGTACTTC

v_gene: TRBV5-1
abundance: many
d_gene: -
j_gene: TRBJ2-7
CDR3aa: CASSLEVGGTSEQYF
CDR3nt: TGCGCCAGCAGCTTGGAGGTTGGGGGGACCAGCGAGCAGTACTTC

v_gene: TRBV7-9
abundance: few
d_gene: -
j_gene: TRBJ1-2
CDR3aa: CASSLGARIYGYTF
CDR3nt: TGTGCCAGCAGCTTAGGGGCCAGAATTTATGGCTACACCTTC

v_gene: TRBV20-1
abundance: few
d_gene: TRBD1
j_gene: TRBJ2-3
CDR3aa: CSASIQGASRDTQYF
CDR3nt: TGCAGTGCTAGTATCCAGGGGGCTTCCCGCGATACGCAGTATTTT

v_gene: TRBV5-4
abundance: many
d_gene: TRBD1
j_gene: TRBJ2-1
CDR3aa: CASSGGQQYNEQFF
CDR3nt: TGTGCCAGCAGCGGGGGACAGCAATACAATGAGCAGTTCTTC

v_gene: TRBV12-3/TRBV12-4
abundance: few
d_gene: -
j_gene: TRBJ1-1
CDR3aa: CASRPRGRVTEAFF
CDR3nt: TGTGCCAGCAGACCCCGGGGGAGGGTCACTGAAGCTTTCTTT

v_gene: TRBV2
abundance: -
d_gene: TRBD1
j_gene: TRBJ1-2
CDR3aa: CASLLNRGRSNYGYTF
CDR3nt: TGTGCCAGCCTCCTGAATAGGGGGCGTTCTAACTATGGCTACACCTTC

v_gene: TRBV9
abundance: few
d_gene: TRBD2
j_gene: TRBJ2-1
CDR3aa: CASSANGRPQSYNEQFF
CDR3nt: TGTGCCAGCAGCGCAAACGGGAGGCCCCAGTCCTACAATGAGCAGTTCTTC

v_gene: TRBV5-6
abundance: many
d_gene: -
j_gene: TRBJ2-4
CDR3aa: CASSLGTGLQIAKNIQYF
CDR3nt: TGTGCCAGCAGCTTAGGTACAGGGCTTCAAATAGCCAAAAACATTCAGTACTTC

v_gene: TRBV28
abundance: few
d_gene: -
j_gene: TRBJ2-5
CDR3aa: CASSADIVPGETQYF
CDR3nt: TGTGCCAGCAGCGCTGACATAGTCCCAGGGGAGACCCAGTACTTC

v_gene: TRBV7-3
abundance: few
d_gene: TRBD1
j_gene: TRBJ2-1
CDR3aa: CASSLRQGENEQFF
CDR3nt: TGTGCCAGCAGTCTTCGACAGGGAGAAAATGAGCAGTTCTTC

v_gene: TRBV5-1
abundance: -
d_gene: -
j_gene: TRBJ1-2
CDR3aa: CASSLGEVYGYTF
CDR3nt: TGCGCCAGCAGCTTGGGGGAGGTCTATGGCTACACCTTC

v_gene: TRBV4-1
abundance: -
d_gene: TRBD2
j_gene: TRBJ2-7
CDR3aa: CASSRDYHEQYF
CDR3nt: TGCGCCAGCAGCCGGGACTACCACGAGCAGTACTTC